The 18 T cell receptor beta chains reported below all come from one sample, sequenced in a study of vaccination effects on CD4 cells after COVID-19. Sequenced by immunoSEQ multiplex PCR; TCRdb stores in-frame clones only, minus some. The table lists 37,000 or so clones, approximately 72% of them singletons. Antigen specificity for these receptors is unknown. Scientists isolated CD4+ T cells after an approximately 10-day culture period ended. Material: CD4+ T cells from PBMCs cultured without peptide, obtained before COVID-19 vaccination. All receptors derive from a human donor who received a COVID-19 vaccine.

The CDR3 bases are TGTGCCAGCCGAGGACAGGGGGTTTATAATTCACCCCTCCACTTT. This translates into CASRGQGVYNSPLHF. V usage is TRBV5-4 and J usage is TRBJ1-6, with TRBD1 identical over 10 bases. Germline CDR1 reads SGHNT; CDR2 reads YYREEE (reference sequence). Trimming took 7 bases from V and 4 from J; bases not matched to a gene: 5. The CDR3 extends over 15 amino acids.

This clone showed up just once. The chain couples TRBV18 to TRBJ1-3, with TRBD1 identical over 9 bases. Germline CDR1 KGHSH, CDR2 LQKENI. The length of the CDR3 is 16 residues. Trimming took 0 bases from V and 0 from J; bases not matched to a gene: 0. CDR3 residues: CASSPPGQGSGNTIYF. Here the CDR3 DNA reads TGTGCCAGCTCACCACCGGGACAGGGCTCTGGAAACACCATATATTTT.

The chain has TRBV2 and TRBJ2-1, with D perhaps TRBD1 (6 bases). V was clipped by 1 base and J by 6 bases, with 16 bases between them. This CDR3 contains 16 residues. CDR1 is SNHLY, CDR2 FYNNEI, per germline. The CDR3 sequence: CASSEDGWGPSNEQFF. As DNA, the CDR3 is TGTGCCAGCAGTGAAGACGGCTGGGGGCCTTCCAATGAGCAGTTCTTC.

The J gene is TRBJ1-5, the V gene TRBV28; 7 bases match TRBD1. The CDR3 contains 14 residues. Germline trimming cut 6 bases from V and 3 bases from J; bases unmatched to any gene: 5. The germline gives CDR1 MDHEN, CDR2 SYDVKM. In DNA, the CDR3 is TGTGCCAGCAGCCTTACAGGGGACAATCAGCCCCAGCATTTT. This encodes CASSLTGDNQPQHF.

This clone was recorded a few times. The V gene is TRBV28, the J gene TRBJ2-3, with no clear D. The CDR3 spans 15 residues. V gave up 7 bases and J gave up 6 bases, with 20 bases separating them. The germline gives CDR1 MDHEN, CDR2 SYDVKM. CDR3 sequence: CASTPFVGGRDTQYF. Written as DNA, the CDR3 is TGTGCCAGCACCCCCTTCGTGGGTGGGCGGGATACGCAGTATTTT.

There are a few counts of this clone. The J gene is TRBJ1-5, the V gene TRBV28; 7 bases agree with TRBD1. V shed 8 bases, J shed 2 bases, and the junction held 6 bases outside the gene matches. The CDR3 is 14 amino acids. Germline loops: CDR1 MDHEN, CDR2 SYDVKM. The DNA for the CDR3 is TGTGCCAGCGTATCCGGACAGGGCAATCAGCCCCAGCATTTT. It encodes CASVSGQGNQPQHF.

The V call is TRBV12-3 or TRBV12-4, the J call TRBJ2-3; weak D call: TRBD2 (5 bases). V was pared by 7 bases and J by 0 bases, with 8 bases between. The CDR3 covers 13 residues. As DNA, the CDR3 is TGTGCCAGCAATGAGGGCAGCACAGATACGCAGTATTTT. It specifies CASNEGSTDTQYF.

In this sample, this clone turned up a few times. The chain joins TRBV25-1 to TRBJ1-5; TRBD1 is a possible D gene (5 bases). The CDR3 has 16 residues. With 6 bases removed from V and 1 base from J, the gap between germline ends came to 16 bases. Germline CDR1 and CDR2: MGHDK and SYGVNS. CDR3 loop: CASSPEGGDSNQPQHF. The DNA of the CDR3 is TGTGCCAGCAGCCCCGAGGGTGGGGACAGCAATCAGCCCCAGCATTTT.

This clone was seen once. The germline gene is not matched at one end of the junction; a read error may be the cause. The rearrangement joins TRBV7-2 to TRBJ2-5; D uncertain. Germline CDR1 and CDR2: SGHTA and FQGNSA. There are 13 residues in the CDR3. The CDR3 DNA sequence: TGTGCCAGCAGCTCACACGCACAAGGGACCCAGTACTTC. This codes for CASSSHAQGTQYF.

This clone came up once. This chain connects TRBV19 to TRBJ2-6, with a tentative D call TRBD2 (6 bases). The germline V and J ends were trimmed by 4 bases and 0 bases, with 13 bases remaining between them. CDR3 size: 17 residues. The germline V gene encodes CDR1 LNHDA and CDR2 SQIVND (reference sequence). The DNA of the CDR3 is TGTGCCAGTAGTAGGAGGGGTGACAGCTCTGGGGCCAACGTCCTGACTTTC. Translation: CASSRRGDSSGANVLTF. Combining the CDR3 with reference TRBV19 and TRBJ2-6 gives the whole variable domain DGGITQSPKYLFRKEGQNVTLSCEQNLNHDAMYWYRQDPGQGLRLIYYSQIVNDFQKGDIAEGYSVSREKKESFPLTVTSAQKNPTAFYLCASSRRGDSSGANVLTFGAGSRLTVL.

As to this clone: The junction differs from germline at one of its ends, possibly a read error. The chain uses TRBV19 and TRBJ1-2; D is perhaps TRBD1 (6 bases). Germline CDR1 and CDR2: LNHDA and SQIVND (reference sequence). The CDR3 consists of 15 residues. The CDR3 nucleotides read TGTGCCAGTAGGATAGGACAGCTCCACCCCGGGGGCTACACCTTC. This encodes CASRIGQLHPGGYTF.

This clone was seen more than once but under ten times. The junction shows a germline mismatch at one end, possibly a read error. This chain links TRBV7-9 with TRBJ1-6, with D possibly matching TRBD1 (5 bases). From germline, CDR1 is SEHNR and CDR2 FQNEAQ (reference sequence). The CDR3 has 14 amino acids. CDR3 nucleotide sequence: TGTGCCAGCAGTTACGCAGGGTATACTTCACCCCTCCACTTT. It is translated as CASSYAGYTSPLHF.

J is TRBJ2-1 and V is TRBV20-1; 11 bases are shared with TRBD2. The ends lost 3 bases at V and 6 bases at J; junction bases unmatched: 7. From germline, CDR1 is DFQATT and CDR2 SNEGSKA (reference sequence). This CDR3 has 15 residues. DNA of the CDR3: TGCAGTGCTAGTTTTCTAGCGGGAGGAGGCAATGAGCAGTTCTTC. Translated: CSASFLAGGGNEQFF.

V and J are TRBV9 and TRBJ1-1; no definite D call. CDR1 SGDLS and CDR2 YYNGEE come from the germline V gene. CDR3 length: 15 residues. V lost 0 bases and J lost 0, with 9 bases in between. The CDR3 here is CASSVASDMNTEAFF. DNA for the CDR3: TGTGCCAGCAGCGTAGCTTCAGACATGAACACTGAAGCTTTCTTT. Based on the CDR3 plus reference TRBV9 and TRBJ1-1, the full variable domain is DSGVTQTPKHLITATGQRVTLRCSPRSGDLSVYWYQQSLDQGLQFLIQYYNGEERAKGNILERFSAQQFPDLHSELNLSSLELGDSALYFCASSVASDMNTEAFFGQGTRLTVV.

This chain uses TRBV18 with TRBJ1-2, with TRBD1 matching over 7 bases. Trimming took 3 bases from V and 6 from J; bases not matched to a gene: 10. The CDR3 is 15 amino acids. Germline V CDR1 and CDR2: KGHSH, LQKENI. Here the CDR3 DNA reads TGTGCCAGCTCACCCCAGGGGGGGTCAGTCGATGGCTACACCTTC. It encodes CASSPQGGSVDGYTF.

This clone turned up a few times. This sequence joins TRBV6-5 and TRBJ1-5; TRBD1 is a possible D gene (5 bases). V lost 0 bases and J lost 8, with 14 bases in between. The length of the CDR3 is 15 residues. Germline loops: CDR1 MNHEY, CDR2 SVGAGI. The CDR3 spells CASSYSSGGTEPQHF. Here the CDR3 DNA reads TGTGCCAGCAGTTACTCGAGCGGGGGAACGGAGCCCCAGCATTTT.

CDR3 loop: CASSDRPSYEQYF. The CDR3 DNA is TGTGCCAGTAGTGACAGGCCCTCCTACGAGCAGTACTTC. This rearrangement joins TRBV19 to TRBJ2-7, with a tentative D call TRBD1 (6 bases). Trimming pared 5 bases from V and 0 bases from J, leaving 8 bases between. The CDR3 runs to 13 residues. Per the germline V gene, CDR1 is LNHDA and CDR2 is SQIVND (reference sequence).

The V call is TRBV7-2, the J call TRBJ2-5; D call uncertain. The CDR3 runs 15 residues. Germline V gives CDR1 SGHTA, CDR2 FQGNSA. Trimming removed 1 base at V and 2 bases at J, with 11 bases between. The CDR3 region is CASSLVPTVQETQYF. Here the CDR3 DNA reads TGTGCCAGCAGCTTAGTCCCGACGGTACAAGAGACCCAGTACTTC.